In this sample, the clone carrying this TCR beta chain turned up many times. Its antigen is not known. It was by quantitative 5'-RACE with molecular barcodes that TCR beta libraries were made. TCRdb recomputed calls from the 5' RACE reads with MiXCR, one row per CDR3 protein. This table holds 200,000 or so distinct CDR3 sequences, 18% found once. These data originate in a study of CD8 T cells in ankylosing spondylitis. Study findings and constraints: There was a TCR beta motif, made of several highly homologous variants, that appeared characteristic of ankylosing spondylitis blood.

Losses at the gene ends were 4 bases for V and 7 bases for J; bases not matched to a gene: 12. The CDR3 runs 16 residues. Germline lookup yields CDR1 MGHRA and CDR2 YSYEKL. The sequence derives from a male donor between 5 and 35 years old with ankylosing spondylitis or in good health (not recorded which). The J gene is TRBJ2-5, the V gene TRBV4-1; TRBD2 aligns across 10 bases. The sequenced sample consisted of blood, either unsorted or a sorted T cell fraction (not recorded which). The CDR3, as DNA: TGCGCCAGCAGCCCCCAACTAGCGGGAAAGTGGTCGACCCAGTACTTC. Its protein product is CASSPQLAGKWSTQYF.